This T cell receptor beta chain was documented in a study of blood T cell repertoires in COVID-19. At the level of the study: Some COVID-19 samples were acute and others convalescent; all came from the United States, Italy and Spain. Sample material is recorded as cDNA or gDNA derived from T cells, B-cell-depleted T cells, or PBMCs.

In the authors' methods: It was from reference gene primer amplification that nucleated cell counts were estimated. The data were produced by immunoSEQ multiplex PCR, yet TCRdb's version contains in-frame clones alone and is incomplete. V, J and clone size derive from that table, while D and trimming were established from the DNA sequence. In the table there are about 200,000 clones, 80% to 90% of which are singletons. Per germline, CDR1 LGHDT and CDR2 YNNKEL (reference sequence). V was clipped by 4 bases and J by 9 bases, with 16 bases between them. This CDR3 is built from 14 residues. Sequences were obtained from peripheral blood. The rearrangement uses TRBV3-1 (or the pseudogene TRBV3-2) and TRBJ2-1; D unresolved. This TCR was recovered from a man aged 35-49 years with acute or convalescent COVID-19. The CDR3 loop is CASSPLNHRGEQFF. For the CDR3, the DNA is TGTGCCAGCAGCCCGTTAAATCATCGAGGTGAGCAGTTCTTC.